Below, 19 T cell receptor beta chains from the same sample are listed, as sequenced in a study of regulatory and conventional T cells in RAG deficiency. Only in-frame clones appear in the TCRdb table, and some are missing; sequencing was by immunoSEQ multiplex PCR. This sample has approximately 48,000 clones, with approximately 90% found just once. Blood CD4+ CD25-low CD127-high conventional T cells supplied the genomic DNA template. This sample was shared with a second study, whose subject was regulatory T cells. From that report: The primer mix had 52 TRBV and 13 TRBJ primers.

The specimen sequenced was CD4+ effector T cells sorted from blood. These receptor sequences come from a human donor in good health.

The rearrangement links TRBV28 to TRBJ1-4; weak D call: TRBD1 (5 bases). Germline CDR1 is MDHEN and CDR2 is SYDVKM. V shed 8 bases and J shed 6 bases, with 13 bases lying between them. This CDR3 is 13 amino acids long. The CDR3 DNA reads as TGTGCCAGCTATCAGGGCAGGGATGAAAAACTGTTTTTT. Its translation: CASYQGRDEKLFF.

Worth noting for this clone: Distinct nucleotide sequences in the sample also encode this CDR3. The chain uses TRBV18 and TRBJ2-5; D might be TRBD1 (5 bases). Germline values: CDR1 KGHSH, CDR2 LQKENI. V shed 3 bases and J shed 2 bases, with 7 bases lying between them. CDR3 length: 13 residues. The CDR3 loop is CASSPTVQETQYF. CDR3 coding DNA: TGTGCCAGCTCACCGACAGTTCAAGAGACCCAGTACTTC.

V gene TRBV7-8 combines with J gene TRBJ1-6, with 9 bases fitting TRBD1. CDR1 is SGHVS, CDR2 FQNEAQ, per germline. Losses at the gene ends were 1 base for V and 7 bases for J; bases not matched to a gene: 5. This CDR3 region has 16 residues. The CDR3 nucleotides are TGTGCCAGCAGCTTAGTTGGGGGACAGGGAAATTCACCCCTCCACTTT. Its translation: CASSLVGGQGNSPLHF.

The chain links TRBV4-1 to TRBJ1-5, with D possibly TRBD1 on 6 matching bases. From germline, CDR1 is MGHRA and CDR2 YSYEKL. The length of the CDR3 is 14 residues. V was shortened by 0 bases and J by 7 bases, with 10 bases between the two germline ends. The CDR3 protein is CASSQEGGRQPQHF. CDR3 nucleotide sequence: TGCGCCAGCAGCCAAGAAGGGGGTAGACAGCCCCAGCATTTT.

The rearrangement joins TRBV2 to TRBJ2-3; 8 positions match TRBD1. Germline V gene lookup returns CDR1 SNHLY and CDR2 FYNNEI. Trimming at V came to 5 bases and at J to 3 bases, leaving 7 bases not matched to a gene. The CDR3 length is 15 residues. In nucleotides, the CDR3 is TGTGCCAGCAGTCGACAGGGGTTGGGGACAGATACGCAGTATTTT. Encoded protein: CASSRQGLGTDTQYF.

This clone appeared a single time. The chain uses TRBV21-1 and TRBJ2-2; no DNA check was done on the table's D call, TRBD1. TRBV21-1 is a known pseudogene. The CDR3 runs to 16 residues. The chain's CDR3 is CASSKVGPPNTGELFF. In nucleotides, the CDR3 is TGTGCCAGCAGCAAAGTGGGGCCCCCGAACACCGGGGAGCTGTTTTTT.

V usage is TRBV13 and J usage is TRBJ2-4; D is uncertain. The germline CDR1 and CDR2 sequences are PRHDT and FYEKMQ (reference sequence). The V end lost 5 bases, the J end lost 0 bases, and 14 bases lay between the germline ends. This CDR3 is 16 amino acids long. The CDR3 here is CASSPRSGLAKNIQYF. DNA for the CDR3: TGTGCCAGCAGCCCGCGTTCTGGTCTAGCCAAAAACATTCAGTACTTC.

The chain uses TRBV11-2 and TRBJ2-1; TRBD1 matches at 8 bases. The CDR3 loop spans 17 amino acids. The germline V gene has CDR1 SGHAT and CDR2 FQNNGV. Trimming removed 1 base from V and 4 bases from J; junction bases left unmatched: 9. The CDR3 here is CASSLGFQGARYNEQFF. CDR3 nucleotide sequence: TGTGCCAGCAGCTTAGGTTTTCAGGGGGCGCGGTACAATGAGCAGTTCTTC.

This clone was recorded only once. V usage is TRBV19 and J usage is TRBJ2-6; D might be TRBD2 (6 bases). CDR3 length: 19 residues. The germline V gene has CDR1 LNHDA and CDR2 SQIVND (reference sequence). V lost 4 bases to trimming and J lost 0 bases, with 19 bases between them. Written as DNA, the CDR3 is TGTGCCAGTAGTAATCGTGCGGGGACTGATTTCTCTGGGGCCAACGTCCTGACTTTC. It translates to CASSNRAGTDFSGANVLTF.

The chain recombines TRBV6-5 with TRBJ2-7; the D call may be TRBD1 or TRBD2 (5 bases each). The CDR3 has 12 amino acids. Germline CDR1 reads MNHEY; CDR2 reads SVGAGI. The V and J ends lost 6 bases and 6 bases respectively, with 12 bases between them. The CDR3 coding sequence is TGTGCCAGCAGCGGGACCACAGGCGAGCAGTACTTC. It encodes CASSGTTGEQYF.

V is TRBV30 and J is TRBJ1-3, with TRBD1 matching over 7 bases. Germline CDR1 is GTSNPN and CDR2 is SVGIG (reference sequence). The CDR3 is 14 residues long. J lost 0 bases, V lost 5 bases, and 4 bases had no gene match. CDR3 loop: CAWGQATSGNTIYF. The CDR3 DNA reads TGTGCCTGGGGACAGGCGACCTCTGGAAACACCATATATTTT. The complete variable domain, with remaining parts taken from reference TRBV30 and TRBJ1-3, reads SQTIHQWPATLVQPVGSPLSLECTVEGTSNPNLYWYRQAAGRGLQLLFYSVGIGQISSEVPQNLSASRPQDRQFILSSKKLLLSDSGFYLCAWGQATSGNTIYFGEGSWLTVV.

CDR3 sequence reads: CASISPADTNEKLFF. The CDR3 DNA reads TGTGCCAGTATCTCTCCAGCGGATACTAATGAAAAACTGTTTTTT. The chain combines TRBV19 with TRBJ1-4, with D unresolved. CDR1 is LNHDA and CDR2 is SQIVND in the germline V gene (reference sequence). V lost 7 bases and J lost 2, with 14 bases in between. The CDR3 totals 15 residues.

The CDR3 sequence is CASSLVDNMGTRTDTQYF. The DNA of the CDR3 is TGTGCCAGCAGCTTAGTCGATAACATGGGGACTCGCACAGATACGCAGTATTTT. This chain links TRBV7-2 with TRBJ2-3; TRBD2 might be the D (6 bases). Germline CDR1 reads SGHTA; CDR2 reads FQGNSA. The V gene lost 1 base and the J gene lost 1 base, with 18 bases spanning the gap. CDR3 length: 18 residues.

In DNA form, the CDR3 reads TGTGCCAGCAGCTCCGGGGGGGTCCCCACCGGGGAGCTGTTTTTT. This codes for CASSSGGVPTGELFF. V is TRBV28 and J is TRBJ2-2; 8 bases match TRBD2. The CDR3 is 15 residues long. Trimming took 6 bases from V and 4 from J; bases not matched to a gene: 7. Germline CDR1 MDHEN, CDR2 SYDVKM.

DNA of the CDR3: TGTGCCAGCAGTGACCCCCGGACAGGGACGGGTCCAAACATTCAGTACTTC. The encoded protein is CASSDPRTGTGPNIQYF. J is TRBJ2-4 and V is TRBV6-1, with 8 bases fitting TRBD1. CDR3 length: 17 residues. CDR1 is MNHNS, CDR2 SASEGT, per germline. The J segment lost 6 bases and the V segment lost 3 bases, leaving 13 bases of the junction unmatched.

This clone was seen just once. The CDR3, as DNA: TGTGCCAGCAGCCCCGGCGGGTCGGGACTAGCTTACAATGAGCAGTTCTTC. Translated, it gives CASSPGGSGLAYNEQFF. The chain couples TRBV5-4 to TRBJ2-1; 9 nucleotides align to TRBD2. The CDR3 runs to 17 residues. CDR1 and CDR2 (germline): SGHNT, YYREEE (reference sequence). The J segment lost 4 bases and the V segment lost 4 bases, leaving 12 bases of the junction unmatched.

This clone turned up a few times. The CDR3 loop reads CASHPSSGRSPLHF. Here the CDR3 DNA reads TGTGCCAGTCACCCCTCCTCTGGGCGTTCACCCCTCCACTTT. V and J are TRBV27 and TRBJ1-6; D unclear. Germline V lookup: CDR1 MNHEY, CDR2 SMNVEV (reference sequence). The V end was cut by 9 bases, the J end by 9 bases, with 18 bases between. The CDR3 spans 14 residues.

The gene calls are TRBV9 and TRBJ2-2, with D hard to call. V was cut by 1 base and J by 7 bases, with 5 bases left in between. The CDR3 covers 12 residues. Germline CDR1 reads SGDLS; CDR2 reads YYNGEE. The CDR3: CASSVNGGELFF. In DNA form, the CDR3 reads TGTGCCAGCAGCGTAAATGGCGGGGAGCTGTTTTTT.

This clone has just a few counts. The chain uses TRBV28 and TRBJ1-5, with D unclear. V dropped 5 bases and J dropped 2 bases, with 13 bases sitting between them. Germline loops: CDR1 MDHEN, CDR2 SYDVKM. This CDR3 has 15 amino acids. The CDR3 DNA is TGTGCCAGCAGTATAAAGACATCGGGCAATCAGCCCCAGCATTTT. It translates to CASSIKTSGNQPQHF.